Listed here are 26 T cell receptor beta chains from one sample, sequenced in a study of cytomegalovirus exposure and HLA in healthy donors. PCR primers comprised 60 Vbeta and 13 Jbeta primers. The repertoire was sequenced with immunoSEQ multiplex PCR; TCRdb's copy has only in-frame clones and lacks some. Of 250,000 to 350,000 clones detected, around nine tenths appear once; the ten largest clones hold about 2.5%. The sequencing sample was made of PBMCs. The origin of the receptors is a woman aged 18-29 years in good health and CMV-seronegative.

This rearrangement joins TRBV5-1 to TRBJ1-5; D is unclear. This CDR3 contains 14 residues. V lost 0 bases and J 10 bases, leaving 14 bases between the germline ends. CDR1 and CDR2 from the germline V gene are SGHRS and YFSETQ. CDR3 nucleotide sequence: TGCGCCAGCAGCTTGGAAGGCGGAGTGTCTCCCCAGCATTTT. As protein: CASSLEGGVSPQHF.

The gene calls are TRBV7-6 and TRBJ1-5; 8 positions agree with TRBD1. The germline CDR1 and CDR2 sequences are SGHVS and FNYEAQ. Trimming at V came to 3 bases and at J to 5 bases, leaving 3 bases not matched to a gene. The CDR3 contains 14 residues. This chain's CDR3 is CASSFGTGDQPQHF. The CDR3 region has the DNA TGTGCCAGCAGCTTCGGGACAGGAGATCAGCCCCAGCATTTT.

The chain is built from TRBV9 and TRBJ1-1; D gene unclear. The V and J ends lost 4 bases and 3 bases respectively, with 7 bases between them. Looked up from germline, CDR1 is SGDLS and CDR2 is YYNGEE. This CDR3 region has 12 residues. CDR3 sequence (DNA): TGTGCCAGCAGCTCCTTCGACACTGAAGCTTTCTTT. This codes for CASSSFDTEAFF.

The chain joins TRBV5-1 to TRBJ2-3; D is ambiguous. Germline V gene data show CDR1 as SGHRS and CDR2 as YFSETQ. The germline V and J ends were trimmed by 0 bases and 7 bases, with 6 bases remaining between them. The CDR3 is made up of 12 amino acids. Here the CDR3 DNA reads TGCGCCAGCAGCTTGGTGGAGAATACGCAGTATTTT. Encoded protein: CASSLVENTQYF.

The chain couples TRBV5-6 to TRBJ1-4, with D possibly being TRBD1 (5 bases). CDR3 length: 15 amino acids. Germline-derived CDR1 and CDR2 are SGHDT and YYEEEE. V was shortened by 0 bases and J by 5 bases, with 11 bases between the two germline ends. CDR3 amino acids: CASSLERGGNEKLFF. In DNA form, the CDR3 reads TGTGCCAGCAGCTTGGAGAGGGGAGGGAATGAAAAACTGTTTTTT.

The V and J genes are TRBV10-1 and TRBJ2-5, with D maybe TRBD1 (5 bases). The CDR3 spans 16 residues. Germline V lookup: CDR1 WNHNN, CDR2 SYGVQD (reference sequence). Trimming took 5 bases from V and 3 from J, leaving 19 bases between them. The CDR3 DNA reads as TGCGCCAGCAGTACCACAGGAGCCCAGATCGAAGAGACCCAGTACTTC. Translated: CASSTTGAQIEETQYF.

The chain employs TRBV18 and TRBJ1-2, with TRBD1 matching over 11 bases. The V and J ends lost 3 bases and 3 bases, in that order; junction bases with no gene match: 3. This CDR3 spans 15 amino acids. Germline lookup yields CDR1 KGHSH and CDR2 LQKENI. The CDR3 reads CASSPDRGRYYGYTF. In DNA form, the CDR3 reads TGTGCCAGCTCACCGGACAGGGGGCGTTACTATGGCTACACCTTC.

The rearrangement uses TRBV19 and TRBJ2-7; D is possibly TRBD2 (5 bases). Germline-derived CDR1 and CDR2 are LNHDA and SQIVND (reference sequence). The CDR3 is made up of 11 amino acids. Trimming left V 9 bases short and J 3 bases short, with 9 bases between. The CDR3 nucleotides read TGTGCCAGCCGCAGCGGCTACGAGCAGTACTTC. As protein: CASRSGYEQYF.

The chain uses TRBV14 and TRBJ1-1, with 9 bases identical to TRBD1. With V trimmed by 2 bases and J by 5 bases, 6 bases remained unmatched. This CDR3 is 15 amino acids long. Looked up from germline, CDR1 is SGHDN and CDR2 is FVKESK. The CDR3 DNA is TGTGCCAGCAGCCAATTGACAGGGGGTAATACTGAAGCTTTCTTT. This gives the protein CASSQLTGGNTEAFF.

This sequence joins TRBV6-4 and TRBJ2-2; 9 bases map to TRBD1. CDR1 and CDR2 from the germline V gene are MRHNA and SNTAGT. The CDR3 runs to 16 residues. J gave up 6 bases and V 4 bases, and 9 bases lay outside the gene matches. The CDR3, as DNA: TGTGCCAGCAGTGCCCAACAGGGGGCAGTCGCCGGGGAGCTGTTTTTT. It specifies CASSAQQGAVAGELFF.

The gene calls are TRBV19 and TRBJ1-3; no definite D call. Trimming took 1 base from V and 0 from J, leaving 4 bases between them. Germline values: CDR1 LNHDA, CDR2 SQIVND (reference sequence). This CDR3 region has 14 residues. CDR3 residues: CASSIVISGNTIYF. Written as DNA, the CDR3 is TGTGCCAGTAGTATAGTAATCTCTGGAAACACCATATATTTT.

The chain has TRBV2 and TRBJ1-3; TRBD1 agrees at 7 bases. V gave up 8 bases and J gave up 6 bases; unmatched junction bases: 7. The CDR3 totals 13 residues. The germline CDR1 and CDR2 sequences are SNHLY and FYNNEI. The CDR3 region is CASQGEAANTIYF. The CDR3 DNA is TGTGCCAGCCAGGGGGAGGCAGCAAACACCATATATTTT.

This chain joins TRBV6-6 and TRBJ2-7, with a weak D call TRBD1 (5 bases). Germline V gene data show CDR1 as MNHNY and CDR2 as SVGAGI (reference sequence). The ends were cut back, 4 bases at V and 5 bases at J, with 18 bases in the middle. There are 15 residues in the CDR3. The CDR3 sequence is CASSSYPGLGHEQYF. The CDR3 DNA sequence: TGTGCCAGCAGTTCCTATCCAGGGCTTGGGCACGAGCAGTACTTC.

The CDR3 bases are TGTGCCAGCAATCCAGGAGGGGGCGCGGAGACCCAGTACTTC. The encoded protein is CASNPGGGAETQYF. The gene calls are TRBV6-1 and TRBJ2-5, with a weak D call TRBD1 (7 bases). CDR1 MNHNS and CDR2 SASEGT come from the germline V gene. The V and J ends lost 7 bases and 5 bases respectively, with 17 bases between them. The length of the CDR3 is 14 residues.

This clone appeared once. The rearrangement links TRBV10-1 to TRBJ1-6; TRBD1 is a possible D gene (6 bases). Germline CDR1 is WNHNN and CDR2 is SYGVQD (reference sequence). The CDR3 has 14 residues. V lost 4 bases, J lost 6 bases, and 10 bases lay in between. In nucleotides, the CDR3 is TGCGCCAGCAGTGCGGGACAAGCTAATTCACCCCTCCACTTT. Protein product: CASSAGQANSPLHF.

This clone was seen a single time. The CDR3 DNA reads TGCGCCAGCAGCCAAGGACAGTCTTCCTACGAGCAGTACTTC. It codes for CASSQGQSSYEQYF. The chain is built from TRBV4-1 and TRBJ2-7; perhaps TRBD1 as D (5 bases). This CDR3 is 14 amino acids long. In germline, CDR1 is MGHRA, CDR2 YSYEKL. V was pared by 1 base and J by 1 base, with 8 bases between.

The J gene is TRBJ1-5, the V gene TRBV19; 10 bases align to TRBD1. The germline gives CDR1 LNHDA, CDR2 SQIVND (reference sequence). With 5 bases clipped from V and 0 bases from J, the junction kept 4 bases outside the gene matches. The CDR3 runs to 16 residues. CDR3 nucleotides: TGTGCCAGTAGTTGGGACAGGGGAACTAGCAATCAGCCCCAGCATTTT. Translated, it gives CASSWDRGTSNQPQHF.

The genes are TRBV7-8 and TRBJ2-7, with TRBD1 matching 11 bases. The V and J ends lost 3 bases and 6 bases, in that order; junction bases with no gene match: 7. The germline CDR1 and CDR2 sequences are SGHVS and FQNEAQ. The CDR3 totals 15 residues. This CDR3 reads CASSLTGQGAGEQYF. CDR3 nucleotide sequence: TGTGCCAGCAGCTTGACAGGACAGGGGGCGGGCGAGCAGTACTTC.

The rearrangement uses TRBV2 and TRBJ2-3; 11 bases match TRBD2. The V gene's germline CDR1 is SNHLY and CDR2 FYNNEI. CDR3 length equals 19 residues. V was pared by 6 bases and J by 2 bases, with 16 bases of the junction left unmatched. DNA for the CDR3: TGTGCCAGCAGCGAAATCCCGAGACTAGCGGGACCCAACACAGATACGCAGTATTTT. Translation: CASSEIPRLAGPNTDTQYF.

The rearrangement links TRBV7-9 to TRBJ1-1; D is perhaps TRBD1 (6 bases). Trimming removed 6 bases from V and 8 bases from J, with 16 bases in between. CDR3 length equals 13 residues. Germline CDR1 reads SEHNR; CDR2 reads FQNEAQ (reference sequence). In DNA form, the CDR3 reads TGTGCCAGCAGGGGACGTACCGGGACAGAAGCTTTCTTT. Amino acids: CASRGRTGTEAFF.

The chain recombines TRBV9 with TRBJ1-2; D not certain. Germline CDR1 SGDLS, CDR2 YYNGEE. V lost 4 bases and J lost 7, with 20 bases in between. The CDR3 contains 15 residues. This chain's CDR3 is CASSPASSFLRGYTF. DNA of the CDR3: TGTGCCAGCAGCCCAGCTAGCAGTTTCCTTCGTGGCTACACCTTC.

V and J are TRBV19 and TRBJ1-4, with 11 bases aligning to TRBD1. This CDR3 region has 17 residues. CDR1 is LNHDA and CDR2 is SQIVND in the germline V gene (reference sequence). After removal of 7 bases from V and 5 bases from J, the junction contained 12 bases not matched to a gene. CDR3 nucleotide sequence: TGTGCCAGTAAAAGTTTTGGACAGGGGGCTCGGAATGAAAAACTGTTTTTT. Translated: CASKSFGQGARNEKLFF.

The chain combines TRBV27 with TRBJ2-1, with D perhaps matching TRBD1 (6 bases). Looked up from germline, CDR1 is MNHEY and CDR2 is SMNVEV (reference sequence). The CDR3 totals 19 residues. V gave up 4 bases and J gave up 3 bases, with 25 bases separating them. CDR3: CASSSRLDSREFFYNEQFF. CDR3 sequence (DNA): TGTGCCAGCAGTTCGCGCCTGGACAGCAGGGAATTCTTCTACAATGAGCAGTTCTTC.

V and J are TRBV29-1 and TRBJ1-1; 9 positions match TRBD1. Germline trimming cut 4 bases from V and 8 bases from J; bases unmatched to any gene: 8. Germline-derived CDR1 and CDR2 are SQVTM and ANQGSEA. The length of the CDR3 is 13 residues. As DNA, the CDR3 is TGCAGCGTTGGATATACAGGGGGCATAGAAGCTTTCTTT. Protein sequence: CSVGYTGGIEAFF.

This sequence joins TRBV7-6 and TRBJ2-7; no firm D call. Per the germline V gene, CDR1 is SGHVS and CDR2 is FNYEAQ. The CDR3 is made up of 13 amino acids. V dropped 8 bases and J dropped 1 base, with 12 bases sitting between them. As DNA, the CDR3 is TGTGCCAGCTCCCGCACCGGGTCCTACGAGCAGTACTTC. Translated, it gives CASSRTGSYEQYF.

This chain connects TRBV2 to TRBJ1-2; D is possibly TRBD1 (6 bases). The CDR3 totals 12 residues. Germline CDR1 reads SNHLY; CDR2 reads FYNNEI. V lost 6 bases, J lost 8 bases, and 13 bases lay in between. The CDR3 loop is CASRGGGYGYTF. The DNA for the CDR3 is TGTGCCAGCAGAGGGGGGGGATACGGCTACACCTTC.